What follows are 9 T cell receptor beta chains derived from one specimen sequenced in a study of cytomegalovirus exposure and HLA in healthy donors. PCR was performed using 60 Vbeta and 13 Jbeta primers. Sequenced by immunoSEQ multiplex PCR; TCRdb stores in-frame clones only, minus some. The data show tens of thousands of clones, over 65% seen once. The source material was PBMCs. These receptors all stem from a man aged 45-60 years in good health and CMV-seronegative.

This sequence joins TRBV5-8 and TRBJ2-1; D uncertain. Germline V gene sequence: CDR1 SGHTS, CDR2 YDEGEE. The V end lost 0 bases, the J end lost 1 base, and 8 bases lay between the germline ends. The CDR3 is made up of 15 amino acids. CDR3 in DNA: TGTGCCAGCAGCTTGGGAGACACATCCTACAATGAGCAGTTCTTC. Its protein product is CASSLGDTSYNEQFF.

On this clone itself: The identical CDR3 is also encoded by other nucleotide sequences in the sample. This chain links TRBV9 with TRBJ2-7; 9 bases agree with TRBD2. J lost 0 bases, V lost 0 bases, and 1 base had no gene match. This CDR3 is built from 15 residues. Germline V gene lookup returns CDR1 SGDLS and CDR2 YYNGEE. The CDR3, as DNA: TGTGCCAGCAGCGTAGGTAGCGGGAGCTCCTACGAGCAGTACTTC. It is translated as CASSVGSGSSYEQYF. The whole variable domain, remainder taken from reference TRBV9 and TRBJ2-7, is DSGVTQTPKHLITATGQRVTLRCSPRSGDLSVYWYQQSLDQGLQFLIQYYNGEERAKGNILERFSAQQFPDLHSELNLSSLELGDSALYFCASSVGSGSSYEQYFGPGTRLTVT.

The gene calls are TRBV6-1 and TRBJ1-5; a weak D match, TRBD1 (5 bases). This CDR3 contains 14 residues. CDR1 and CDR2 from the germline V gene are MNHNS and SASEGT. Trimming took off 6 bases at V and 0 bases at J, with 9 bases between the two ends. The CDR3 region is CASRDSYSNQPQHF. CDR3 coding DNA: TGTGCCAGCAGAGACAGTTATAGCAATCAGCCCCAGCATTTT.

J is TRBJ2-3 and V is TRBV7-3; 7 nucleotides agree with TRBD1. In germline, CDR1 is SGHTA, CDR2 FQGTGA. The junction had 6 bases not matched to a gene; V was cut back by 2 bases and J by 1 base. This CDR3 contains 16 residues. The CDR3 DNA sequence: TGTGCCAGCAGCTTAGGACCAGGGGGAGGCACAGATACGCAGTATTTT. Protein: CASSLGPGGGTDTQYF. Based on the CDR3 plus reference TRBV7-3 and TRBJ2-3, the full variable domain is GAGVSQTPSNKVTEKGKYVELRCDPISGHTALYWYRQSLGQGPEFLIYFQGTGAADDSGLPNDRFFAVRPEGSVSTLKIQRTERGDSAVYLCASSLGPGGGTDTQYFGPGTRLTVL.

V gene TRBV7-3 combines with J gene TRBJ2-7; 13 bases are shared with TRBD2. The CDR3 contains 14 residues. The V and J ends lost 3 bases and 7 bases, in that order; junction bases with no gene match: 3. Looked up from germline, CDR1 is SGHTA and CDR2 is FQGTGA. The CDR3 here is CASSFGTSGTEQYF. The CDR3 DNA reads as TGTGCCAGCAGCTTCGGGACTAGCGGGACTGAGCAGTACTTC.

The genes are TRBV6-6 and TRBJ2-5; TRBD1 is a possible D gene (6 bases). The J call may be mistaken, given a closer DNA end match to TRBJ2-7. This CDR3 spans 15 amino acids. Germline CDR1 is MNHNY and CDR2 is SVGAGI (reference sequence). This CDR3 reads CASSYSHPDRYEQYF. CDR3 in DNA: TGTGCCAGCAGTTACTCTCACCCGGACAGATACGAGCAGTACTTC.

The CDR3 region is CAISRGDSSYNEQFF. CDR3 nucleotide sequence: TGTGCCATCAGCCGAGGGGACAGCTCCTACAATGAGCAGTTCTTC. The rearrangement joins TRBV10-3 to TRBJ2-1; 7 bases line up with TRBD1. Germline assignment: CDR1 ENHRY and CDR2 SYGVKD. CDR3 size: 15 residues. V trimming: 6 bases; J trimming: 0 bases; junction bases outside the gene matches: 5.

The rearrangement joins TRBV6-5 to TRBJ1-1, with D unclear. The germline V gene encodes CDR1 MNHEY and CDR2 SVGAGI. This CDR3 region has 11 residues. V lost 6 bases and J lost 9, with 11 bases in between. Here the CDR3 reads CASRPGDKAFF. In DNA, the CDR3 is TGTGCCAGCAGACCGGGAGATAAAGCTTTCTTT.

J is TRBJ2-2 and V is TRBV11-3, with TRBD1 identical over 9 bases. The V segment lost 4 bases and the J segment 2 bases; nucleotides outside the gene matches: 5. CDR1 is SGHNT and CDR2 is YENEEA in the germline V gene. The CDR3 totals 16 residues. CDR3 bases: TGTGCCAGCAGCTCCGGGACAGGGATTAACACCGGGGAGCTGTTTTTT. It specifies CASSSGTGINTGELFF.